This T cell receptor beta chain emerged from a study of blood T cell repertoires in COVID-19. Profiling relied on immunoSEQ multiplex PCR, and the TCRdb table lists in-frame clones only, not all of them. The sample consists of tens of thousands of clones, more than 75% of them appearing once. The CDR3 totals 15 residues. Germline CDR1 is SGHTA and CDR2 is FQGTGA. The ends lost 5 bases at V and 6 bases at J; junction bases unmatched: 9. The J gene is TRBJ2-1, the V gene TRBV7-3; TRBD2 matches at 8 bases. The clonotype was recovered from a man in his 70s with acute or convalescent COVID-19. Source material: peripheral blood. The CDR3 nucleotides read TGTGCCAGCAGCCCCCCGGGGGGGGGCAGCAATGAGCAGTTCTTC. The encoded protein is CASSPPGGGSNEQFF.